This T cell receptor beta chain was identified in a study of cytomegalovirus exposure and HLA in healthy donors. Overall study: Genotyping of 400 or so donors showed that roughly 80% belonged to the Caucasian-associated ancestry cluster.

PCR used 60 Vbeta primers and 13 Jbeta primers. Repertoires were generated with immunoSEQ multiplex PCR, while TCRdb's copy carries only in-frame clones and drops some. The top ten hold 1% of the sample, which has around 170,000 clones, about 80% seen once. CDR3 length equals 12 residues. Germline V gene lookup returns CDR1 MNHEY and CDR2 SVGAGI. Deletions cut 8 bases from V and 2 bases from J, with 10 bases between. Sequenced input: PBMCs. The chain combines TRBV6-5 with TRBJ2-7; a possible D gene is TRBD1 (6 bases). This receptor was obtained from a woman aged 50 to 65 in good health and CMV-seropositive. The CDR3 loop is CASSQGPYEQYF. The CDR3 DNA reads TGTGCCAGCTCGCAGGGGCCCTACGAGCAGTACTTC.